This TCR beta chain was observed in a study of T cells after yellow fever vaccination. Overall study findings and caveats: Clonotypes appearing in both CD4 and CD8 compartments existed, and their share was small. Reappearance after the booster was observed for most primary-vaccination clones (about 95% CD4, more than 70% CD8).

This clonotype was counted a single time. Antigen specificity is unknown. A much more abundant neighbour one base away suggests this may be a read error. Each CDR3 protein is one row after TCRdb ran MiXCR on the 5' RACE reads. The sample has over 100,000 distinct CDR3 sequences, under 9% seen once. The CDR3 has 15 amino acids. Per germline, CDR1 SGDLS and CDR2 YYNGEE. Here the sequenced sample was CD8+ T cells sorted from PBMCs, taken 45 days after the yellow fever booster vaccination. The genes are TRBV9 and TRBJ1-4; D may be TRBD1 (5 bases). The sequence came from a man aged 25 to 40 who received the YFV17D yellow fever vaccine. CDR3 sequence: CDSSVAAGQGEKLFF. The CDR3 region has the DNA TGTGACAGCAGCGTAGCGGCAGGGCAGGGTGAAAAACTGTTTTTT.